Listed below are T cell receptor beta chains from one sample, sequenced in a study of blood T cell repertoires in COVID-19. Measured with immunoSEQ multiplex PCR; TCRdb has only the in-frame clones, and not every one. In the table there are approximately 200,000 clones, roughly 84% of which are singletons. Sample: peripheral blood. The source is a woman in her thirties who had recovered from COVID-19. Both conserved end residues are part of each CDR3. Each record gives: D gene, CDR3 length, J gene, clone size, V gene, CDR3 DNA, CDR3 protein. A D gene is named only where the DNA matches it firmly. Rows may omit the clone size; those that give it use once, few, many or a size class.

TRBD2,13,TRBJ2-7,once,TRBV28,TGTGCCACCAGACTAGCGGGAACCTACGAGCAGTACTTC,CATRLAGTYEQYF
-,15,TRBJ2-3,-,TRBV9,TGTGCCAGCAGCCCGAGTCAGCGCTTCACAGATACGCAGTATTTT,CASSPSQRFTDTQYF
TRBD1,17,TRBJ2-1,-,TRBV11-2,TGTGCCAGCAGCTTAGATGGATACGAGACAGGGCGCAATGAGCAGTTCTTC,CASSLDGYETGRNEQFF
TRBD2,17,TRBJ2-3,-,TRBV5-1,TGCGCCAGCAGCTCCGGACTAGCGGGAGGGTTTATAGATACGCAGTATTTT,CASSSGLAGGFIDTQYF
TRBD1,14,TRBJ2-7,once,TRBV27,TGTGCCAGCAGAATTGCGGGACAGGGTTACGAGCAGTACTTC,CASRIAGQGYEQYF
-,13,TRBJ2-1,-,TRBV18,TGTGCCAGCTCACCACCTCTCTCCAATGAGCAGTTCTTC,CASSPPLSNEQFF
TRBD1,16,TRBJ2-5,-,TRBV24-1,TGTGCCACCAGTGATTTGGCTACAGGGGACGGGGAGACCCAGTACTTC,CATSDLATGDGETQYF
TRBD2,15,TRBJ2-7,-,TRBV5-1,TGCGCCAGCAGCTTATCCGAGCGGGACGAGTACGAGCAGTACTTC,CASSLSERDEYEQYF
TRBD1,13,TRBJ2-5,many,TRBV29-1,TGCAGCAGCCAGACAGGGGGCGCCGAGACCCAGTACTTC,CSSQTGGAETQYF
-,13,TRBJ2-7,once,TRBV30,TGTGCCTGGAGTCCTCCTTCCCAGGACGAGCAGTACTTC,CAWSPPSQDEQYF
TRBD2,17,TRBJ2-1,-,TRBV27,TGTGCCAGCAGTTTGGGACTAGCGGTTACCTCCTACAATGAGCAGTTCTTC,CASSLGLAVTSYNEQFF
-,13,TRBJ2-1,-,TRBV6-4,TGTGCCAGCAGTGACTCAACGGTCAATGAGCAGTTCTTC,CASSDSTVNEQFF
TRBD2,15,TRBJ2-7,-,TRBV5-1,TGCGCCAGCAGTACCTTAGCGGGAGGGCCAGGCGAGCAGTACTTC,CASSTLAGGPGEQYF
TRBD2,16,TRBJ2-5,-,TRBV25-1,TGTGCCAGCAGTGAAACCGCCCGGGAGGGCGGAGAGACCCAGTACTTC,CASSETAREGGETQYF
-,17,TRBJ2-5,-,TRBV6-2/TRBV6-3,TGTGCCAGCAGTTACCGTTTGTCGGGAGTTCCGCAAGAGACCCAGTACTTC,CASSYRLSGVPQETQYF
-,14,TRBJ1-5,-,TRBV28,TGTGCCAGCAGTCCCTCCCGAACGGATCAGCCCCAGCATTTT,CASSPSRTDQPQHF
TRBD2,14,TRBJ2-1,-,TRBV2,TGTGCCAGCAGTGGGACTAGCGGGAGCAATGAGCAGTTCTTC,CASSGTSGSNEQFF
-,12,TRBJ2-3,-,TRBV5-1,TGCGCCAGCAGAATAGCTACAGATACGCAGTATTTT,CASRIATDTQYF
-,13,TRBJ1-5,-,TRBV28,TGTGCCAGCAGCCGGCGGGGTCGACAGCCCCAGCATTTT,CASSRRGRQPQHF
-,16,TRBJ2-1,once,TRBV10-3,TGTGCCATCAGTGAGTCGGTAACAGGGTACTTAAGTGAGCAGTTCTTC,CAISESVTGYLSEQFF
TRBD1,13,TRBJ1-2,-,TRBV27,TGTGCCAGCGGGCGGGGACAGAACTATGGCTACACCTTC,CASGRGQNYGYTF
TRBD2,14,TRBJ2-1,-,TRBV7-3,TGTGCCAGCAGCTCGCAAGCGGGAGCGGGTGAGCAGTTCTTC,CASSSQAGAGEQFF
-,14,TRBJ1-1,-,TRBV9,TGTGCCAGCAGCGTAGTATCAGGGCACACTGAAGCTTTCTTT,CASSVVSGHTEAFF
-,14,TRBJ1-3,-,TRBV19,TGTGCCAGTAGGGTTGACGGGTCTGGAAACACCATATATTTT,CASRVDGSGNTIYF
-,15,TRBJ1-3,-,TRBV30,TGTGCCTCAGATGAGAAAGCGAACTCTGGAAACACCATATATTTT,CASDEKANSGNTIYF
-,14,TRBJ2-5,-,TRBV11-2,TGTGCCAGCACCGTCACAGGTTTCCAAGAGACCCAGTACTTC,CASTVTGFQETQYF
-,14,TRBJ1-2,-,TRBV6-5,TGTGCCAGCAGTTACTCATGGCAGGACTATGGCTACACCTTC,CASSYSWQDYGYTF
-,15,TRBJ2-7,once,TRBV7-8,TGTGCCAGCAGCTTAGATCCCCGGAGCTCCTACGAGCAGTACTTC,CASSLDPRSSYEQYF
TRBD1,17,TRBJ2-1,few,TRBV24-1,TGTGCCACCAGTGATGTTCCGGGACAGGGTGTCCCCAATGAGCAGTTCTTC,CATSDVPGQGVPNEQFF
TRBD1,14,TRBJ1-6,-,TRBV2,TGTGCCAGCAGTGAAAAGAGACAGGGGGTTCACCTCCACTTT,CASSEKRQGVHLHF
TRBD1,16,TRBJ1-3,-,TRBV2,TGTGCCAGCAGTGAAAGGACAGGCACGGAGCTCGACACCATATATTTT,CASSERTGTELDTIYF
TRBD2,18,TRBJ2-7,-,TRBV27,TGTGCCAGCAGTCTTATATCCCCCGCGGCTAGCGGGGAGGACGAGCAGTACTTC,CASSLISPAASGEDEQYF
TRBD2,15,TRBJ2-7,-,TRBV7-9,TGTGCCAGCAGCGGGGTAGCGGGCGGCTCCTACGAGCAGTACTTC,CASSGVAGGSYEQYF
-,16,TRBJ1-5,-,TRBV28,TGTGCCAGCAGCGACGTTTGGGGGGGGGAGGATCAGCCCCAGCATTTT,CASSDVWGGEDQPQHF